The clone carrying this T cell receptor beta chain was detected many times. The antigen is not known. Each CDR3 protein is one row after TCRdb ran MiXCR on the reads. The sample records under 95,000 distinct CDR3 sequences, 3% to 4.5% being singletons. These data come from a study of T cell repertoires in cytomegalovirus infection. Whole-study context: Shared public TCR beta signatures pointed to both CMV infection and a matching HLA type. Study conclusions and caveats: Frequencies of public TCR beta families were cumulated, and this identified carriers of CMV plus the relevant HLA.

The V and J ends lost 6 bases and 3 bases respectively, with 15 bases between them. CDR3 length: 14 amino acids. CDR1 is DFQATT, CDR2 SNEGSKA, per germline (reference sequence). The material sequenced was PBMCs. The source of this sequence is a human donor in good health (CMV status not recorded). Some clones in this sample may be carry-over from other donors' samples. The rearrangement joins TRBV20-1 to TRBJ1-3, with no clear D. The CDR3 region is CSAPSEGNGNTIYF. CDR3 in DNA: TGCAGTGCCCCTTCCGAGGGAAATGGAAACACCATATATTTT.